This entry features one T cell receptor (beta chain) sequence. Its antigen specificity is not known. The input lacks base qualities; no much larger clone sits a single base away. The source of the sample is a study of early T cells in non-severe SARS-CoV-2 infection (dated by TCRdb to 2020 to 2022). Concerning the study at large: Because TCR sequencing was done on bulk RNA from unsorted whole blood, the alpha and beta chains could not be paired. Beyond this particular receptor, the publication reports: VDJdb matching was skewed toward anti-spike CD8 responses, so virus-specific expansions were likely underestimated and private and CD4 specificities were missed.

Taken from cysteine to phenylalanine, the CDR3 has 13 residues. Kept here is only the CDR3 DNA, which spans 39 bases and is read in frame from base 1. CDR1 and CDR2 were assigned from the germline V gene (reference sequence) as DFQATT and SNEGSKA. Relative to germline, V is missing 7 bases and J is missing 3 bases, with 4 bases of the junction outside any gene match. Library generation was performed with 5' RACE. Reads for this sample came from a NextSeq 500. The TCR library protocol attached unique molecular identifiers to individual cDNA molecules to correct for sequencing error and PCR bias. Both TCR alpha and beta chains were sequenced, and tight co-correlation was observed between alpha and beta sequence abundances in each sample. Concerning the study's data processing: Decombinator V4 was used to annotate the V gene, J gene and CDR3 of the TCR sequences. Expanded TCRs were defined as changing significantly between any two time points under a Poisson model with p below 0.0001. Abundances of TCRs were expressed as counts per million after normalisation to the total number of TCRs sequenced in each sample. MAIT TCRs were defined by TRAV1-2 paired with TRAJ12, TRAJ20 or TRAJ33, and iNKT TCRs by TRAV10 paired with TRAJ18. VDJdb, accessed 1 November 2021, was searched for CMV, EBV and SARS-CoV-2 annotated TCRs, excluding TCRs annotated for multiple antigens. In TCRdb, the public reads were trimmed at Q25 with fastp and aligned with MiXCR, with productive beta chains retained. Each entry is one CDR3 protein sequence, shown with its most common DNA and genes. Here the V and J calls rest on TCRdb's processing, not on the authors' analysis. For this sample the table gives around 71,000 distinct CDR3 sequences, of which about 14% were detected only once. About 4% of the sample is taken by the ten largest.

This was a case-control study nested in a cohort of healthcare workers in London, UK, who had nasopharyngeal swab PCR tests and blood samples taken every week. Between 23 and 31 March 2020, the week of the UK lockdown, healthcare workers were enrolled and then followed up weekly for as long as 16 weeks. The origin of this receptor is an adult who was a healthcare worker with PCR-confirmed SARS-CoV-2 infection or an uninfected control (not recorded which). The chain couples TRBV20-1 to TRBJ2-1, and 9 junctional nucleotides match TRBD2. This specimen consisted of whole blood, obtained at baseline. The CDR3 protein is CSVLAGNYNEQFF. At the DNA level, the sequence is TGCAGTGTCCTAGCGGGAAACTACAATGAGCAGTTCTTC.